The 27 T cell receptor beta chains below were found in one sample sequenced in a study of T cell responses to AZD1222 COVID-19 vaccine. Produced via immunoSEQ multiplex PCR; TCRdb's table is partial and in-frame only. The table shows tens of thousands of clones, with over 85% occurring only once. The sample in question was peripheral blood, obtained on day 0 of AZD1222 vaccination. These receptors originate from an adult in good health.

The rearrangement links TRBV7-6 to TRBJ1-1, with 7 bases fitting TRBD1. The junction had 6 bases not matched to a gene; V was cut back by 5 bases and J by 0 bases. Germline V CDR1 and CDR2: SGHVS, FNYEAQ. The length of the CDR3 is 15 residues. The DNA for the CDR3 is TGTGCCAGCAGCGACAGGACAGGCGTGAACACTGAAGCTTTCTTT. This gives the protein CASSDRTGVNTEAFF.

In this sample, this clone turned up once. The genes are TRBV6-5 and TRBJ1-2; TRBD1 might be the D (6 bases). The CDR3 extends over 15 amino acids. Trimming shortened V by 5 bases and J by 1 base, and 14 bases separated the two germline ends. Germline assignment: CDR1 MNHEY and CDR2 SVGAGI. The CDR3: CASSNPGQLNYGYTF. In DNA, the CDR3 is TGTGCCAGCAGTAACCCGGGACAACTTAACTATGGCTACACCTTC.

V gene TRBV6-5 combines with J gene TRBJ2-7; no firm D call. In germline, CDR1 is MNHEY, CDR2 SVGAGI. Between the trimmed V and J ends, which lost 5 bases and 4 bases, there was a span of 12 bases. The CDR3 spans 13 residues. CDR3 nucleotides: TGTGCCAGCAGTCGAGCTGGAAGGTACGAGCAGTACTTC. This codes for CASSRAGRYEQYF.

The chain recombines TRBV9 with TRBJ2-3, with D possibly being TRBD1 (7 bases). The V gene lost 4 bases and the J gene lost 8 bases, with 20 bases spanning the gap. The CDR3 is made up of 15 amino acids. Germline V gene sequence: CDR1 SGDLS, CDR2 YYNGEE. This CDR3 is CASSPGGSLMATQYF. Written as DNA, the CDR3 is TGTGCCAGCAGCCCAGGGGGGTCACTAATGGCTACGCAGTATTTT.

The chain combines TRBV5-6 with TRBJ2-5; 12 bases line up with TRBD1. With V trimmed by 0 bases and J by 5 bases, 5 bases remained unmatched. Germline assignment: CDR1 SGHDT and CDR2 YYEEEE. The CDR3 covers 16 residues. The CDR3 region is CASSLAGTGGSETQYF. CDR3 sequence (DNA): TGTGCCAGCAGCTTGGCCGGGACAGGGGGCAGTGAGACCCAGTACTTC.

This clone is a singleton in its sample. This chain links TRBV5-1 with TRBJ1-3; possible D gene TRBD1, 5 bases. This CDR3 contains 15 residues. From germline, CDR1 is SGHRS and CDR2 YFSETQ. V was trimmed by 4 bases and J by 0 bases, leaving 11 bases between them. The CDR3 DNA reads TGCGCCAGCAGCCTGGACAAGAGCTCTGGAAACACCATATATTTT. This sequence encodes CASSLDKSSGNTIYF.

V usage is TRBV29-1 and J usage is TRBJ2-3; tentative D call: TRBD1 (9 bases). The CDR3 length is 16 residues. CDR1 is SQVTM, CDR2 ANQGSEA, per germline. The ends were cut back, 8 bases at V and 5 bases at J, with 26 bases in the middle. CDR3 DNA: TGCAGCACGGGGGGGACGGGACAGGGATTTCTAGATACGCAGTATTTT. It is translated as CSTGGTGQGFLDTQYF.

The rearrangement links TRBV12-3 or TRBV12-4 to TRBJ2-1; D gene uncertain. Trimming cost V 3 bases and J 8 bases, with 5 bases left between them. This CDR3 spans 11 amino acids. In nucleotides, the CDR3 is TGTGCCAGCAGTTTTATGGATGAGCAGTTCTTC. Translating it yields CASSFMDEQFF.

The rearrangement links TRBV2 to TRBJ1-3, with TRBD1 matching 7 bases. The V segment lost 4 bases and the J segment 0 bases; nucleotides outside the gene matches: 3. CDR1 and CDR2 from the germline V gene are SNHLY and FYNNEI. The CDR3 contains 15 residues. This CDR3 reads CASSVSGGSGNTIYF. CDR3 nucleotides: TGTGCCAGCAGTGTTTCAGGGGGCTCTGGAAACACCATATATTTT.

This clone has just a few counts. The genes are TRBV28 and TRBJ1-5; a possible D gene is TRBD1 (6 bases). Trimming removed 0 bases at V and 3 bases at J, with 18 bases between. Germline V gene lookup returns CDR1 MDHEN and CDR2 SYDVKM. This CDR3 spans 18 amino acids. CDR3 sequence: CASSLWWSRGGPNQPQHF. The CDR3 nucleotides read TGTGCCAGCAGTTTATGGTGGAGTCGAGGGGGTCCCAATCAGCCCCAGCATTTT.

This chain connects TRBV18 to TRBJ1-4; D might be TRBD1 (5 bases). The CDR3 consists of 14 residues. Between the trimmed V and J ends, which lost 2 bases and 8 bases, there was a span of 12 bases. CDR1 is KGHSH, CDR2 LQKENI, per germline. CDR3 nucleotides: TGTGCCAGCTCACCAGAGGGGAGGGGCGAAAAACTGTTTTTT. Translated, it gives CASSPEGRGEKLFF.

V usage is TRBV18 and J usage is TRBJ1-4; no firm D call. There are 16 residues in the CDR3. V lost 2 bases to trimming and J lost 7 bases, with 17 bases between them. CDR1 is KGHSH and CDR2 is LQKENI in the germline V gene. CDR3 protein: CASSPATGPGVEKLFF. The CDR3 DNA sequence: TGTGCCAGCTCACCAGCTACCGGGCCGGGAGTTGAAAAACTGTTTTTT.

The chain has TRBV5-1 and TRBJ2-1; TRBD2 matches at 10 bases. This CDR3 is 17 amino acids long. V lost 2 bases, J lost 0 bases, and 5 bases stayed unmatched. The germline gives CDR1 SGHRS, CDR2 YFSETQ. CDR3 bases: TGCGCCAGCAGCTTTCGCGCTAGCGGGGGCTCCTACAATGAGCAGTTCTTC. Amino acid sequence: CASSFRASGGSYNEQFF.

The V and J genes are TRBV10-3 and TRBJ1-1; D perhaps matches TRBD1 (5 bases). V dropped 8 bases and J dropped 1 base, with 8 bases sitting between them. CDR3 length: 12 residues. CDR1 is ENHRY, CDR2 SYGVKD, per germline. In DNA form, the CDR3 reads TGTGCCATCGGGACTGCGAACACTGAAGCTTTCTTT. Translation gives CAIGTANTEAFF.

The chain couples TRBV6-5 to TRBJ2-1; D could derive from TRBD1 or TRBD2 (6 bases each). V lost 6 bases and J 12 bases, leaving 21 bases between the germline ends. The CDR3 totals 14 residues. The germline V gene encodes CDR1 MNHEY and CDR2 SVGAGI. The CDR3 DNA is TGTGCCAGCAGCTACGGGGGCCAAGGGACGGTGCAGTTCTTC. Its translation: CASSYGGQGTVQFF.

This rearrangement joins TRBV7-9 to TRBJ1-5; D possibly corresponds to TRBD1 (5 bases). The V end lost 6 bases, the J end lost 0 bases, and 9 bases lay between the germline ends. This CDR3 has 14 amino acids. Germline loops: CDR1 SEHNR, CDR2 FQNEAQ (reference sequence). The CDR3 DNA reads TGTGCCAGCAGTAGGGACCATAGCAATCAGCCCCAGCATTTT. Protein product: CASSRDHSNQPQHF.

The CDR3 reads CASSIGLATPYNEQFF. CDR3 nucleotides: TGTGCCAGCAGCATCGGACTAGCGACACCTTACAATGAGCAGTTCTTC. This chain joins TRBV9 and TRBJ2-1; 9 nucleotides match TRBD2. Germline V lookup: CDR1 SGDLS, CDR2 YYNGEE. This CDR3 comprises 16 residues. J was trimmed by 4 bases and V by 4 bases; bases with no gene match: 9.

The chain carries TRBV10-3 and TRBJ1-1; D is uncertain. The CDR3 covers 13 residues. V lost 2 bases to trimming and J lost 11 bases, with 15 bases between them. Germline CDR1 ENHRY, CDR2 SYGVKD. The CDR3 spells CAISEGIDLVAFF. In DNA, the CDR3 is TGTGCCATCAGTGAGGGAATTGATTTAGTGGCTTTCTTT.

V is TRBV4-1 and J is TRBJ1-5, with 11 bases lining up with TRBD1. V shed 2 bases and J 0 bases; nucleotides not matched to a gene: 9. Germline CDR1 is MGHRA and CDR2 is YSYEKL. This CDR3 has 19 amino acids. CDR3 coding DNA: TGCGCCAGCAGCCAACAATTTGGACAGGGGGCTCTTAGCAATCAGCCCCAGCATTTT. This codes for CASSQQFGQGALSNQPQHF.

The CDR3 coding sequence is TGTGCCAGCAGTGATTTGCTAGCGGAGACCGGGGAGCTGTTTTTT. Translated, it gives CASSDLLAETGELFF. The chain uses TRBV25-1 and TRBJ2-2, with 7 positions matching TRBD2. The CDR3 extends over 15 amino acids. CDR1 and CDR2 from the germline V gene are MGHDK and SYGVNS. V was pared by 3 bases and J by 5 bases, with 6 bases of the junction left unmatched.

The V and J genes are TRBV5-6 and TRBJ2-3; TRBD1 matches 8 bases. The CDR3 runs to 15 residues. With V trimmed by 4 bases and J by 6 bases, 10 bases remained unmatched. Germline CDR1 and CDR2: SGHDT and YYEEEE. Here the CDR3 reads CASSQTGAGKDTQYF. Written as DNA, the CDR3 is TGTGCCAGCAGCCAGACAGGGGCGGGCAAGGATACGCAGTATTTT. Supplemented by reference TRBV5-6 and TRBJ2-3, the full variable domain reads DAGVTQSPTHLIKTRGQQVTLRCSPKSGHDTVSWYQQALGQGPQFIFQYYEEEERQRGNFPDRFSGHQFPNYSSELNVNALLLGDSALYLCASSQTGAGKDTQYFGPGTRLTVL.

CDR3 DNA sequence: TGTGCCAGCAGTGAAGCCTCAGCCGTACTGAATAACTATGGCTACACCTTC. Its translation: CASSEASAVLNNYGYTF. The genes are TRBV6-1 and TRBJ1-2; D remains unclear. The CDR3 consists of 17 residues. V was clipped by 0 bases and J by 1 base, with 15 bases between them. Germline-derived CDR1 and CDR2 are MNHNS and SASEGT.

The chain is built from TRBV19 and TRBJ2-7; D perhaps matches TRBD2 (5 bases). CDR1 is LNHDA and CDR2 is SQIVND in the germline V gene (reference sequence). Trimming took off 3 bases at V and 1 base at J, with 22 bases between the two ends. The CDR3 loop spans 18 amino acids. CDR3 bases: TGTGCCAGTAGTATGCGAGGCACAGCCGGAGGTTGGTCCTACGAGCAGTACTTC. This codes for CASSMRGTAGGWSYEQYF.

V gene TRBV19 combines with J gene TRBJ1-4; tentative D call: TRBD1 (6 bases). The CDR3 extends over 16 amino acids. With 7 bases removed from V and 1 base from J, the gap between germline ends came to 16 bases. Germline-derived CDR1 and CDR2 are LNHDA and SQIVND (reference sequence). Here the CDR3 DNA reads TGTGCCAGTACCGGACAGAGCAGAGGAACTAATGAAAAACTGTTTTTT. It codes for CASTGQSRGTNEKLFF.

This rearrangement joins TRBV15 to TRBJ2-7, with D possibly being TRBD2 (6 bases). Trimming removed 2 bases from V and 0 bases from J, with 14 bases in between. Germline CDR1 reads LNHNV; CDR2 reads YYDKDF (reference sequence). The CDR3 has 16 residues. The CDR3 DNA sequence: TGTGCCACCAGCAGACCCGGGACTCTTAGCTCCTACGAGCAGTACTTC. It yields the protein CATSRPGTLSSYEQYF.

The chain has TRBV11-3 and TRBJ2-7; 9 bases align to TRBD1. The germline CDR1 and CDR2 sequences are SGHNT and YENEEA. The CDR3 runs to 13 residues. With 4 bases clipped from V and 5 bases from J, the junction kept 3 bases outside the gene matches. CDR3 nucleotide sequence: TGTGCCAGCAGCTGGGGACAGGGTCACGAGCAGTACTTC. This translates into CASSWGQGHEQYF.

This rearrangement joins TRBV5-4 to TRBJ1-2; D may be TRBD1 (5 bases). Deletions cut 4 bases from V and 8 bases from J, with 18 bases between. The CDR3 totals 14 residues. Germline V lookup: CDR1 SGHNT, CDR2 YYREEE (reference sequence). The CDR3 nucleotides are TGTGCCAGCAGCCCGAAGGTAGGGGCTCGAGGCTACACCTTC. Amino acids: CASSPKVGARGYTF.